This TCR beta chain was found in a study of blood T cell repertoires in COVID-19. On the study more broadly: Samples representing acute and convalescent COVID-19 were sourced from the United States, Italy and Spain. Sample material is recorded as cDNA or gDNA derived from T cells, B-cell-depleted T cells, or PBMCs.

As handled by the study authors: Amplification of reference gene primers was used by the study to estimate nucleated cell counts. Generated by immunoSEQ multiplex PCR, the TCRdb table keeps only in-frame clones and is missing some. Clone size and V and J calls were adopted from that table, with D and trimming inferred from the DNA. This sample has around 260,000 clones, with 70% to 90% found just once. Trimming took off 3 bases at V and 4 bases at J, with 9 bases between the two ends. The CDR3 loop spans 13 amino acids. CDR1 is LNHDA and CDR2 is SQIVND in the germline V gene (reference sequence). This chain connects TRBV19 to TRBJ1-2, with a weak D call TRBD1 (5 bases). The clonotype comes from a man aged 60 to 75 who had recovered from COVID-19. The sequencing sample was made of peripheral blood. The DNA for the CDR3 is TGTGCCAGTAGTATGGGGGGATCCTATGGCTACACCTTC. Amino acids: CASSMGGSYGYTF.